This TCR beta chain emerged from a study of tumor and adjacent non-tumor tissue in lung cancer. Study observations and caveats: Compared with tumor, normal lung showed significantly lower TCR diversity.

Concerning this clonotype: The antigen is not known. At one boundary the junction diverges from the germline segment, which might be a read error.

The CDR3 loop spans 14 amino acids. TCRbeta libraries were built with three rounds of nested PCR, modified from ARM-PCR. Each CDR3 protein is one row after TCRdb ran MiXCR on the multiplex PCR reads. The sample holds about 120,000 distinct CDR3 sequences, about 80% seen once. No cell sorting was done before RNA was extracted from the tissue. Specimen: lung tumor tissue. This clonotype was obtained from a man in his sixties or seventies with non-small cell lung cancer. The rearrangement links TRBV12-3 or TRBV12-4 to TRBJ2-1; 11 bases align to TRBD2. CDR3 in DNA: TGTGTCACCAGTCTAGCGGGGGGCTCGGATGAGCACTTCTTC. Translating gives CVTSLAGGSDEHFF.